Below, 4 T cell receptor beta chains from the same sample are listed, as sequenced in a study of blood T cell repertoires in COVID-19. Profiling relied on immunoSEQ multiplex PCR, and the TCRdb table lists in-frame clones only, not all of them. The table includes about 350,000 clones, over 70% detected once. Sample: peripheral blood. The receptors originated from a woman in her forties or fifties with COVID-19, enrolled during active disease.

This chain joins TRBV29-1 and TRBJ2-7; D is possibly TRBD1 (5 bases). CDR1 and CDR2 (germline): SQVTM, ANQGSEA. With 6 bases removed from V and 4 bases from J, the gap between germline ends came to 19 bases. The CDR3 is 14 residues long. CDR3: CSVIGWGRIYEQYF. In nucleotides, the CDR3 is TGCAGCGTGATTGGGTGGGGCAGAATATACGAGCAGTACTTC.

The chain has TRBV3-1 (or the pseudogene TRBV3-2) and TRBJ1-2, with 7 bases lining up with TRBD1. CDR3 length: 14 amino acids. Germline V lookup: CDR1 LGHDT, CDR2 YNNKEL (reference sequence). Trimming removed 1 base from V and 3 bases from J; junction bases left unmatched: 2. CDR3 residues: CASSQGDRYYGYTF. The CDR3 DNA reads as TGTGCCAGCAGCCAAGGGGACAGATACTATGGCTACACCTTC.

In DNA, the CDR3 is TGTGCCAGCAGTTACGGCGGGAGCAGGTTCTACAATGAGCAGTTCTTC. Its protein is CASSYGGSRFYNEQFF. V gene TRBV6-5 combines with J gene TRBJ2-1; 7 positions match TRBD2. V gave up 2 bases and J gave up 3 bases; unmatched junction bases: 7. Germline assignment: CDR1 MNHEY and CDR2 SVGAGI. The CDR3 consists of 16 residues.

The V call is TRBV7-2, the J call TRBJ2-1; the match to TRBD1 covers 8 bases. CDR3 length: 15 residues. V lost 6 bases, J lost 9 bases, and 13 bases stayed unmatched. Germline CDR1 is SGHTA and CDR2 is FQGNSA. The CDR3 bases are TGTGCCAGCAGTAGAGGGGACAGGTTAGGTAGTGAGCAGTTCTTC. It encodes CASSRGDRLGSEQFF.